The 23 T cell receptor beta chains reported below all come from one sample, sequenced in a study of metastatic and nonmetastatic thyroid tumors. Nobody among the patients had been given any treatment before thyroid surgery. TCRdb recomputed clones from the PCR reads via MiXCR. This table holds over 15,000 clones, roughly 33% found once. What was sequenced was tumor tissue. These receptor sequences come from a male donor with papillary thyroid cancer or a benign thyroid nodule (not recorded which). Some clones in this sample may be carry-over from other donors' samples.

Many counts were recorded for this clone. V usage is TRBV5-6 and J usage is TRBJ2-1; perhaps D is TRBD1 or TRBD2 (5 bases each). The V gene lost 3 bases and the J gene lost 6 bases, with 16 bases spanning the gap. Germline assignment: CDR1 SGHDT and CDR2 YYEEEE. This CDR3 spans 15 amino acids. The CDR3, as DNA: TGTGCCAGCAGCTGGTCACTTGGGGGTTTCAATGAGCAGTTCTTC. Protein: CASSWSLGGFNEQFF.

The CDR3 reads CASRRDSVNTEAFF. The DNA of the CDR3 is TGTGCCAGCAGGAGGGACAGCGTGAACACTGAAGCTTTCTTT. V gene TRBV12-3 or TRBV12-4 combines with J gene TRBJ1-1; TRBD1 matches at 7 bases. The V segment lost 6 bases and the J segment 0 bases; nucleotides outside the gene matches: 4. The CDR3 runs to 14 residues.

This clone was detected a few times. The rearrangement uses TRBV15 and TRBJ2-7, with D perhaps TRBD1 or TRBD2 (5 bases each). V was trimmed by 2 bases and J by 2 bases, leaving 7 bases between them. Germline V gene sequence: CDR1 LNHNV, CDR2 YYDKDF (reference sequence). This CDR3 has 13 amino acids. CDR3 residues: CATSRWGTYEQYF. In DNA form, the CDR3 reads TGTGCCACCAGCAGATGGGGGACCTACGAGCAGTACTTC.

This clone was seen a handful of times. The chain joins TRBV6-2 or TRBV6-3 to TRBJ2-1, with 14 bases aligning to TRBD2. CDR1 is MNHEY and CDR2 is SVGEGT in the germline V gene. The length of the CDR3 is 16 residues. The V segment lost 6 bases and the J segment 0 bases; nucleotides outside the gene matches: 1. The CDR3 loop reads CASSGTSGSSYNEQFF. The CDR3 DNA is TGTGCCAGCAGCGGGACTAGCGGGAGCTCCTACAATGAGCAGTTCTTC.

This clone is medium-sized. V gene TRBV29-1 combines with J gene TRBJ2-1; D gene uncertain. The CDR3 runs 15 residues. V lost 1 base and J lost 3, with 13 bases in between. Germline CDR1 SQVTM, CDR2 ANQGSEA. Written as DNA, the CDR3 is TGCAGCGTTGAAGCTCCAGTCCTCAGCTACAATGAGCAGTTCTTC. This translates into CSVEAPVLSYNEQFF.

This clone came up many times. A much more abundant neighbour one base away suggests this may be a read error. The chain employs TRBV11-3 and TRBJ2-7; D is unclear. The germline gives CDR1 SGHNT, CDR2 YENEEA. The CDR3 covers 11 residues. The CDR3 is CASSNLYEQCF. The CDR3 DNA reads as TGTGCCAGCAGCAATCTCTACGAGCAGTGCTTC.

This clone was picked up many times. The rearrangement joins TRBV4-1 to TRBJ1-1, with D perhaps matching TRBD1 (5 bases). V gave up 0 bases and J gave up 6 bases, with 11 bases separating them. CDR1 is MGHRA, CDR2 YSYEKL, per germline. There are 14 residues in the CDR3. CDR3: CASSQEPGFPEAFF. The CDR3 DNA reads TGCGCCAGCAGCCAAGAGCCAGGGTTCCCTGAAGCTTTCTTT.

CDR3 coding DNA: TGTGCCAGCACGGTGAGCAGCGAGACCCAGTACTTC. This encodes CASTVSSETQYF. The rearrangement uses TRBV12-3 or TRBV12-4 and TRBJ2-5; D gene unclear. The CDR3 is 12 amino acids. V lost 7 bases to trimming and J lost 5 bases, with 11 bases between them.

This clone was picked up a small number of times. The genes are TRBV6-6 and TRBJ2-2; TRBD2 might be the D (6 bases). The V end was cut by 3 bases, the J end by 6 bases, with 8 bases between. There are 13 residues in the CDR3. Germline CDR1 reads MNHNY; CDR2 reads SVGAGI (reference sequence). Written as DNA, the CDR3 is TGTGCCAGCAGTTATGGGGGGTCCGGGGAGCTGTTTTTT. Residues: CASSYGGSGELFF.

This clone was picked up a small number of times. The V gene is TRBV12-3 or TRBV12-4, the J gene TRBJ2-7; D is possibly TRBD2 (6 bases). Trimming cost V 7 bases and J 2 bases, with 27 bases left between them. The CDR3 sequence is 18 residues long. The DNA of the CDR3 is TGTGCCAGCACCCACGAGGGGCGGGCGGGATCCACCACCTACGAGCAGTACTTC. This gives the protein CASTHEGRAGSTTYEQYF.

This clone is medium-sized (0.01 to 0.1%). The chain is built from TRBV6-5 and TRBJ1-2; D is uncertain. Trimming left V 0 bases short and J 4 bases short, with 9 bases between. CDR1 is MNHEY, CDR2 SVGAGI, per germline. The CDR3 totals 14 residues. The CDR3 reads CASSYSTNPYGYTF. For the CDR3, the DNA is TGTGCCAGCAGTTACTCGACGAACCCCTATGGCTACACCTTC.

This clone was counted at least ten times. V usage is TRBV5-6 and J usage is TRBJ1-1; D possibly corresponds to TRBD1 (5 bases). Per germline, CDR1 SGHDT and CDR2 YYEEEE. The CDR3 sequence is 16 residues long. Trimming shortened V by 3 bases and J by 4 bases, and 19 bases separated the two germline ends. The CDR3 DNA reads as TGTGCCAGCAGCTCCTCGGGACTCCAGGGAGGCACTGAAGCTTTCTTT. Encoded protein: CASSSSGLQGGTEAFF. The whole variable domain, remainder taken from reference TRBV5-6 and TRBJ1-1, is DAGVTQSPTHLIKTRGQQVTLRCSPKSGHDTVSWYQQALGQGPQFIFQYYEEEERQRGNFPDRFSGHQFPNYSSELNVNALLLGDSALYLCASSSSGLQGGTEAFFGQGTRLTVV.

This clone was observed a few times. V is TRBV2 and J is TRBJ2-4; the match to TRBD1 covers 7 bases. J was trimmed by 5 bases and V by 6 bases; bases with no gene match: 10. Germline-derived CDR1 and CDR2 are SNHLY and FYNNEI. CDR3 length equals 15 residues. In nucleotides, the CDR3 is TGTGCCAGCAGCCGGGACAGTGTCTTCGAAAACATTCAGTACTTC. Translation: CASSRDSVFENIQYF. The variable domain in full, completed from reference TRBV2 and TRBJ2-4, reads EPEVTQTPSHQVTQMGQEVILRCVPISNHLYFYWYRQILGQKVEFLVSFYNNEISEKSEIFDDQFSVERPDGSNFTLKIRSTKLEDSAMYFCASSRDSVFENIQYFGAGTRLSVL.

The gene calls are TRBV18 and TRBJ1-6; TRBD1 agrees at 10 bases. The ends lost 2 bases at V and 10 bases at J; junction bases unmatched: 2. Germline CDR1 KGHSH, CDR2 LQKENI. The CDR3 length is 14 residues. The CDR3 DNA reads TGTGCCAGCTCACCAGGACAGGGGGGATCACCCCTCCACTTT. This codes for CASSPGQGGSPLHF.

This clone was observed a single time. The chain has TRBV5-1 and TRBJ2-2; TRBD2 matches 9 bases. This CDR3 is 16 amino acids long. Looked up from germline, CDR1 is SGHRS and CDR2 is YFSETQ. J lost 0 bases, V lost 1 base, and 1 base had no gene match. CDR3 nucleotide sequence: TGCGCCAGCAGCTTGAGCGGGGGGACGAACACCGGGGAGCTGTTTTTT. Its translation is CASSLSGGTNTGELFF.

This clone was counted many times. The chain combines TRBV4-1 with TRBJ2-7; 7 bases line up with TRBD2. CDR1 MGHRA and CDR2 YSYEKL come from the germline V gene. V trimming: 5 bases; J trimming: 2 bases; junction bases outside the gene matches: 9. The CDR3 is 15 amino acids. CDR3 in amino acids: CASSSFERGTYEQYF. The CDR3 coding sequence is TGCGCCAGCAGCTCCTTCGAGCGGGGAACCTACGAGCAGTACTTC.

This chain links TRBV5-1 with TRBJ1-2; D unresolved. There are 13 residues in the CDR3. Trimming took 2 bases from V and 6 from J, leaving 11 bases between them. Germline assignment: CDR1 SGHRS and CDR2 YFSETQ. CDR3 amino acids: CASSFEGIDGYTF. Written as DNA, the CDR3 is TGCGCCAGCAGCTTCGAAGGGATCGATGGCTACACCTTC.

This chain links TRBV28 with TRBJ2-7; TRBD1 or TRBD2 may be the D gene (5 bases each). V lost 5 bases to trimming and J lost 3 bases, with 17 bases between them. The CDR3 is 15 residues long. Per the germline V gene, CDR1 is MDHEN and CDR2 is SYDVKM. CDR3 nucleotide sequence: TGTGCCAGCAGTACCCGGTGGAGGCAGGGCTACGAGCAGTACTTC. Translation gives CASSTRWRQGYEQYF.

This clone was counted ten times or more. The CDR3 loop is CAWREDRGLADTQYF. CDR3 nucleotide sequence: TGTGCCTGGAGGGAGGACAGGGGGCTTGCAGATACGCAGTATTTT. The chain joins TRBV30 to TRBJ2-3; TRBD1 aligns across 11 bases. This CDR3 comprises 15 residues. CDR1 and CDR2 (germline): GTSNPN, SVGIG (reference sequence). J lost 4 bases, V lost 3 bases, and 6 bases had no gene match.

This chain joins TRBV6-5 and TRBJ2-1; 9 positions match TRBD1. V was pared by 2 bases and J by 6 bases, with 5 bases of the junction left unmatched. Germline V gene data show CDR1 as MNHEY and CDR2 as SVGAGI. The length of the CDR3 is 15 residues. The CDR3 region has the DNA TGTGCCAGCAGTTACCGTGGACAGGGGATCAATGAGCAGTTCTTC. This gives the protein CASSYRGQGINEQFF.

The CDR3 DNA reads as TGCGCCAGCAGCTTGGAAGGGGCCGCCTACGAGCAGTACTTC. Encoded protein: CASSLEGAAYEQYF. The gene calls are TRBV5-1 and TRBJ2-7; maybe TRBD1 (5 bases). This CDR3 contains 14 residues. V lost 0 bases and J lost 2, with 9 bases in between. Germline CDR1 and CDR2: SGHRS and YFSETQ.

This clone was recorded at least ten times. The rearrangement uses TRBV19 and TRBJ2-3, with 7 bases fitting TRBD2. Germline V gene data show CDR1 as LNHDA and CDR2 as SQIVND (reference sequence). This CDR3 region has 13 residues. V trimming: 5 bases; J trimming: 3 bases; junction bases outside the gene matches: 2. CDR3 residues: CASSRGETDTQYF. CDR3 DNA sequence: TGTGCCAGTAGTCGGGGGGAGACAGATACGCAGTATTTT.

Ten or more counts support this clone. This chain connects TRBV11-2 to TRBJ2-1, with 7 bases fitting TRBD1. CDR3 length: 15 residues. From germline, CDR1 is SGHAT and CDR2 FQNNGV. The V segment lost 6 bases and the J segment 0 bases; nucleotides outside the gene matches: 5. The CDR3 sequence is CASSDRALSYNEQFF. The CDR3 DNA is TGTGCCAGCAGTGACAGGGCGCTCTCCTACAATGAGCAGTTCTTC. The full variable domain, with the rest looked up from reference TRBV11-2 and TRBJ2-1, is EAGVAQSPRYKIIEKRQSVAFWCNPISGHATLYWYQQILGQGPKLLIQFQNNGVVDDSQLPKDRFSAERLKGVDSTLKIQPAKLEDSAVYLCASSDRALSYNEQFFGPGTRLTVL.